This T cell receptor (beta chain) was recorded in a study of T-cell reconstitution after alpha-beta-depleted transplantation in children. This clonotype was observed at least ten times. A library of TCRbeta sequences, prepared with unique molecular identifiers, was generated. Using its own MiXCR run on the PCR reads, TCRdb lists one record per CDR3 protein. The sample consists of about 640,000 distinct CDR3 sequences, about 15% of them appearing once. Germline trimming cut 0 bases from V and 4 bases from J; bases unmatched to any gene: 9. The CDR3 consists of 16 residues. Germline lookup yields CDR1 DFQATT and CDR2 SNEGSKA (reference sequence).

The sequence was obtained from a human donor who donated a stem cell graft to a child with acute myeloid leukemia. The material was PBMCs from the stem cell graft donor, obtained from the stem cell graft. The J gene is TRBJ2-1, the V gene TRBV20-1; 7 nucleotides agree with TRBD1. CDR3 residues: CSARDRGRGPYNEQFF. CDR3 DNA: TGCAGTGCTAGAGATCGGGGAAGGGGGCCTTACAATGAGCAGTTCTTC.